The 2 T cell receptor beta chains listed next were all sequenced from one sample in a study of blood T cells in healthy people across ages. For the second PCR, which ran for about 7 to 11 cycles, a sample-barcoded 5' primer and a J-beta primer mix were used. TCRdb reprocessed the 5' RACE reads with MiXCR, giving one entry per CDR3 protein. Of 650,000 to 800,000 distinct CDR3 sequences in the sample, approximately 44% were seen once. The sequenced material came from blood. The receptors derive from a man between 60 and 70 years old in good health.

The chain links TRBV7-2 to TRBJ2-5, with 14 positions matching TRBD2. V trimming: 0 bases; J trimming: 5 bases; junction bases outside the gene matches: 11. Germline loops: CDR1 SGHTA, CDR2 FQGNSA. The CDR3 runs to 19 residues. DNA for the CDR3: TGTGCCAGCAGCTTAGCCCGGACTAGCGGGGGGCCTACTGGGGAGACCCAGTACTTC. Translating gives CASSLARTSGGPTGETQYF.

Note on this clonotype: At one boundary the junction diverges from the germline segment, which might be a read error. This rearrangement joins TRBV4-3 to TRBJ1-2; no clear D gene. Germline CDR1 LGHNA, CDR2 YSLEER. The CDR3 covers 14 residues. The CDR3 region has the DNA TGCGCCAGCAGCCAAGAACGGAGAAACTATGGCCACACCTTC. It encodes CASSQERRNYGHTF.